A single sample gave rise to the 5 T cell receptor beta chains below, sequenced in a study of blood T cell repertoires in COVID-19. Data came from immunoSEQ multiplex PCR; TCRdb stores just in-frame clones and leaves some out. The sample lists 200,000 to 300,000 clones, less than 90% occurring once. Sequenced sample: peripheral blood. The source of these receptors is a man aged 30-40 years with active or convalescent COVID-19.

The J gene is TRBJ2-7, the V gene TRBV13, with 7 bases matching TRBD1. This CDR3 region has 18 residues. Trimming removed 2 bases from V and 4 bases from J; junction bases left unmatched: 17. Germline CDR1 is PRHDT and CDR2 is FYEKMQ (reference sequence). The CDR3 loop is CASSLRPTSGQYRYEQYF. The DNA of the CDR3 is TGTGCCAGCAGCTTACGACCAACTTCGGGACAGTACCGTTACGAGCAGTACTTC.

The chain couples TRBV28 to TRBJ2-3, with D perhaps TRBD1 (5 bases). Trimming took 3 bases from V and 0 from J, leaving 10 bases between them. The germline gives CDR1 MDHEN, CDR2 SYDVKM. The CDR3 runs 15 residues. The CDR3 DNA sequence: TGTGCCAGCAGTTTTGGTCAGGGCAGCACAGATACGCAGTATTTT. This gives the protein CASSFGQGSTDTQYF.

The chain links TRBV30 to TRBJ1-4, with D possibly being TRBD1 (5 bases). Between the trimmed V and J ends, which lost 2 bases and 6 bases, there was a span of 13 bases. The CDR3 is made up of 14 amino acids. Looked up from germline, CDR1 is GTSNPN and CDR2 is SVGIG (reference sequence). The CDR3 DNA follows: TGTGCCTGGAGTTCGTGGGGCTTGGATGAAAAACTGTTTTTT. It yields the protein CAWSSWGLDEKLFF.

The CDR3 is CASSFGHSNSPLHF. DNA of the CDR3: TGTGCCAGCAGCTTCGGACACAGTAATTCACCCCTCCACTTT. The rearrangement links TRBV7-8 to TRBJ1-6, with D maybe TRBD1 (5 bases). V lost 3 bases to trimming and J lost 6 bases, with 9 bases between them. This CDR3 has 14 amino acids. The germline V gene encodes CDR1 SGHVS and CDR2 FQNEAQ.

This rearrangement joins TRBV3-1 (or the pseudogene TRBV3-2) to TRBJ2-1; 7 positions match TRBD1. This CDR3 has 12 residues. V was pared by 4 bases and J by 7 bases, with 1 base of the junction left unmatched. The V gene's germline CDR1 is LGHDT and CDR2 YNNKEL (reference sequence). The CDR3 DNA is TGTGCCAGCAGCCGCAGGGGGAATGAGCAGTTCTTC. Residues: CASSRRGNEQFF.